This T cell receptor beta chain was identified in a study of shared clonotypes between healthy human individuals. Whole-study findings and limits: Across subsets, estimated richness was generally greater for naive than for memory populations.

Original analysis: ImmunoSEQ gave junction-only sequences without quality scores, so filtering differed. TCRdb's table, derived via immunoSEQ multiplex PCR, lists solely in-frame clones and lacks some. The DNA gave D and trimming, while V, J and clone size come from that table. The sample holds 150,000 to 200,000 clones; roughly 91% are singletons and the top ten take 0.067%. In this sample, this clone turned up once. Its target is unknown. The length of the CDR3 is 17 residues. The sequenced sample consisted of naive CD4+ T cells sorted from blood. Subset specified: CD45RA+ positively selected. The genes are TRBV21-1 and TRBJ1-1; the table's D call, TRBD1, has no DNA check behind it. TRBV21-1 is a pseudogene segment. The source is a woman aged 30 to 39 in good health. The CDR3 DNA is TGTGCCAGCAGCAACCGACAGGGACGGATACGGAACACTGAAGCTTTCTTT. Translating gives CASSNRQGRIRNTEAFF.